These T cell receptor beta chains were read from a single sample in a study of HIV-infected patients and healthy controls. In TCRdb, the 5' RACE reads were re-called with MiXCR into one record per CDR3 protein. The repertoire has 6,100 or so distinct CDR3 sequences, 10% to 11% of them found once; the top ten carry roughly a quarter. The source was blood, collected before antiretroviral therapy. Receptors originate from an adult with HIV infection. Both conserved end residues are part of each CDR3.

j_call: TRBJ1-4
v_call: TRBV6-6
cdr3_aa: CASSYSKDVWATNEKLFF

j_call: TRBJ1-4
v_call: TRBV29-1
cdr3_aa: CSVERDSNEKLFF

j_call: TRBJ1-1
v_call: TRBV11-2
cdr3_aa: CASSLWQGEAFF

j_call: TRBJ2-3
v_call: TRBV4-2
cdr3_aa: CASSSGTSGKGADTQYF

j_call: TRBJ2-1
v_call: TRBV5-1
cdr3_aa: CASSLVLAGGEQFF

j_call: TRBJ1-1
v_call: TRBV16
cdr3_aa: CASSQGISSRDRATFF

j_call: TRBJ1-1
v_call: TRBV6-5
cdr3_aa: CASSQGPEATEAFF

j_call: TRBJ1-1
v_call: TRBV7-2
cdr3_aa: CASSLSDSMETEAFF

j_call: TRBJ1-2
v_call: TRBV5-6
cdr3_aa: CASSVDRAYGYTF

j_call: TRBJ2-1
v_call: TRBV14
cdr3_aa: CASSQNGIPYNEQFF

j_call: TRBJ2-5
v_call: TRBV10-1
cdr3_aa: CASSETREETQYF

j_call: TRBJ1-1
v_call: TRBV25-1
cdr3_aa: CASSWGQGAGEAFF

j_call: TRBJ1-1
v_call: TRBV11-1
cdr3_aa: CASSPGGITEAFF